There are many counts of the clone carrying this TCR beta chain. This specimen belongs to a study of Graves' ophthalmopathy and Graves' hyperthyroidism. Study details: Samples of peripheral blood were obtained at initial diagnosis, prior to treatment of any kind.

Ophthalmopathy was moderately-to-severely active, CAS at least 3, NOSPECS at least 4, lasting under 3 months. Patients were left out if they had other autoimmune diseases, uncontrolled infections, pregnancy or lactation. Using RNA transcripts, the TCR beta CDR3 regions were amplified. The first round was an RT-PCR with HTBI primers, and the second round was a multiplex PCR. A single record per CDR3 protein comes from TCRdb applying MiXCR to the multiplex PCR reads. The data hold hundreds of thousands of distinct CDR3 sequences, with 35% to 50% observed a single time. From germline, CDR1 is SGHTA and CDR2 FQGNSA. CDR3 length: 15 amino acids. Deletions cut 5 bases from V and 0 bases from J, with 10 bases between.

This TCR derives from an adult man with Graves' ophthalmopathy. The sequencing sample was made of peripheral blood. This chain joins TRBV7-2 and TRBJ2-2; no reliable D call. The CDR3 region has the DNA TGTGCCAGCAGCCGTGAACCCACGAACACCGGGGAGCTGTTTTTT. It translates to CASSREPTNTGELFF.